A selection of T cell receptor beta chains follows, all from one sample in a study of CD8 T cells in Susac syndrome. TCRdb re-called the immunoSEQ multiplex PCR reads with MiXCR, one entry per CDR3 protein. Counted here are 45,000 or so distinct CDR3 sequences, 93% occurring once; the ten biggest clones make up roughly 0.58%. Material: CD8+ T cells from PBMCs. The receptors originated from a human donor in good health. Both conserved end residues are part of each CDR3. D genes are given only for firm matches. The listing skips clone size in some rows; elsewhere it reads once, few, many or a size class.

clone_size	d_call	v_call	j_call	cdr3_aa	cdr3_nt
NA	NA	TRBV13	TRBJ2-7	CASSSLSSSYEQYF	TGTGCCAGCAGCTCCCTTTCTAGCTCCTACGAGCAGTACTTC
NA	TRBD2	TRBV3-1	TRBJ2-7	CASSPAGGGYEQYF	TGTGCCAGCAGCCCAGCGGGAGGAGGCTACGAGCAGTACTTC
NA	NA	TRBV5-5	TRBJ2-7	CASSLAGAEQYF	TGTGCCAGCAGCTTGGCCGGGGCCGAGCAGTACTTC
NA	TRBD2	TRBV20-1	TRBJ2-7	CSALVREGPYEQYF	TGCAGTGCCCTAGTCCGGGAGGGCCCCTACGAGCAGTACTTC
NA	NA	TRBV13	TRBJ2-1	CASSPLVNEQFF	TGTGCCAGCAGTCCTTTGGTAAATGAGCAGTTCTTC
NA	TRBD1	TRBV6-4	TRBJ2-4	CASSDPTGNIQYF	TGTGCCAGCAGTGACCCGACAGGGAACATTCAGTACTTC
once	NA	TRBV5-1	TRBJ2-1	CASSLAPSSYNEQFF	TGCGCCAGCAGCTTGGCACCGAGCTCCTACAATGAGCAGTTCTTC
NA	NA	TRBV5-4	TRBJ2-2	CASSPGAGNTGELFF	TGTGCCAGCAGCCCGGGGGCGGGGAACACCGGGGAGCTGTTTTTT
few	NA	TRBV5-6	TRBJ2-7	CASSLATGIKGHEQYF	TGTGCCAGCAGCTTGGCCACAGGGATAAAGGGGCACGAGCAGTACTTC
NA	NA	TRBV28	TRBJ2-7	CASSPRDTYEQYF	TGTGCCAGCAGTCCCCGGGACACATACGAGCAGTACTTC
NA	NA	TRBV28	TRBJ2-4	CASSPRLVAKNIQYF	TGTGCCAGCAGTCCACGGCTTGTGGCCAAAAACATTCAGTACTTC
NA	NA	TRBV7-8	TRBJ1-1	CASSWGGRNTEAYF	TGTGCCAGCAGCTGGGGAGGAAGGAACACTGAAGCTTACTTT
once	NA	TRBV27	TRBJ2-7	CASSLSGDNYEQYF	TGTGCCAGCAGTTTATCGGGGGATAACTACGAGCAGTACTTC
NA	NA	TRBV20-1	TRBJ2-1	CSAINGIGGNEQFF	TGCAGTGCTATTAACGGGATTGGGGGCAATGAGCAGTTCTTC
once	NA	TRBV27	TRBJ2-5	CASSSGRTQYF	TGTGCCAGCAGTTCGGGGAGGACCCAGTACTTC
NA	NA	TRBV7-9	TRBJ2-7	CASSLGRTYEQYF	TGTGCCAGCAGTTTAGGCCGTACCTACGAGCAGTACTTC
NA	TRBD1	TRBV4-1	TRBJ2-7	CASSQGQGVPYEQYF	TGCGCCAGCAGCCAGGGACAGGGGGTCCCCTACGAGCAGTACTTC
NA	TRBD2	TRBV7-9	TRBJ2-1	CASSRTSGIDEQFF	TGTGCCAGCAGCCGGACTAGCGGGATCGATGAGCAGTTCTTC
NA	TRBD1	TRBV25-1	TRBJ2-1	CASSEGQGVSEQFF	TGTGCCAGCAGTGAGGGACAGGGGGTGTCGGAGCAGTTCTTC
NA	NA	TRBV2	TRBJ2-7	CASSEVTTYEQYF	TGTGCCAGCAGTGAAGTCACCACCTACGAGCAGTACTTC
NA	NA	TRBV30	TRBJ1-2	CAWSVNNPGVYGYTF	TGTGCCTGGAGTGTAAATAACCCGGGTGTCTATGGCTACACCTTC
NA	TRBD2	TRBV6-2/TRBV6-3	TRBJ2-7	CAGSGRTSYEQYF	TGTGCCGGTAGCGGGAGGACCTCCTACGAGCAGTACTTC
once	TRBD2	TRBV2	TRBJ2-1	CASSEREIEQFF	TGTGCCAGCAGCGAGCGGGAGATCGAGCAGTTCTTC
NA	TRBD1	TRBV20-1	TRBJ2-7	CSANQGAGYEQYF	TGCAGTGCTAACCAGGGGGCTGGGTACGAGCAGTACTTC
NA	TRBD2	TRBV7-8	TRBJ2-1	CASSPHGGLAGYNEQFF	TGTGCCAGCAGCCCTCACGGGGGACTAGCGGGGTACAATGAGCAGTTCTTC
once	NA	TRBV27	TRBJ1-1	CASSAINAPTEAFF	TGTGCCAGCAGTGCCATCAACGCCCCCACTGAAGCTTTCTTT
NA	TRBD1	TRBV27	TRBJ1-2	CASSAPGTGHYGYTF	TGTGCCAGCAGTGCCCCCGGGACAGGGCACTATGGCTACACCTTC
NA	TRBD2	TRBV2	TRBJ2-1	CASSPTSVYNEQFF	TGTGCCAGCAGTCCAACTAGCGTCTACAATGAGCAGTTCTTC
NA	TRBD1	TRBV7-6	TRBJ2-7	CASSLTGPRDEQYF	TGTGCCAGCAGCTTGACAGGGCCCCGGGACGAGCAGTACTTC
NA	TRBD2	TRBV27	TRBJ2-7	CASSLLAGEGIYEQYF	TGTGCCAGCAGTTTACTAGCGGGAGAGGGTATCTACGAGCAGTACTTC
NA	NA	TRBV18	TRBJ2-3	CASSPKYTDTQYF	TGTGCCAGCTCACCAAAATACACAGATACGCAGTATTTT
NA	TRBD1	TRBV29-1	TRBJ1-2	CSVQDRVDGYTF	TGCAGCGTTCAAGACAGGGTGGATGGCTACACCTTC
once	NA	TRBV29-1	TRBJ2-5	CSVVGHLETQYF	TGCAGCGTTGTCGGCCATTTGGAGACCCAGTACTTC
NA	NA	TRBV28	TRBJ2-2	CATLPMSTGELFF	TGTGCCACCCTACCGATGAGCACCGGGGAGCTGTTTTTT